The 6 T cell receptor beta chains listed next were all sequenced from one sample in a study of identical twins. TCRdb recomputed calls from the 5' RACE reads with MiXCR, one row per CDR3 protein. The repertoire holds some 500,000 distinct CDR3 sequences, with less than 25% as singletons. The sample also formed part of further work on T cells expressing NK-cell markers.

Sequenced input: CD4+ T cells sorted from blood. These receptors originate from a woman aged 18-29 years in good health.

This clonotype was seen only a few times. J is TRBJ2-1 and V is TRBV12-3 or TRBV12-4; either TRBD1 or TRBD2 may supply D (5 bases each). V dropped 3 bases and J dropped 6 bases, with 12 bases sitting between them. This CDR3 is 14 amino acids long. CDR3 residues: CASSFQFGGNEQFF. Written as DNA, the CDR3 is TGTGCCAGCAGTTTTCAATTTGGGGGCAATGAGCAGTTCTTC.

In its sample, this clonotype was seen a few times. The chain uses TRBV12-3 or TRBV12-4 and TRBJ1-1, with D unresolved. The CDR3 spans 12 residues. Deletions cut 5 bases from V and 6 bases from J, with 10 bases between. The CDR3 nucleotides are TGTGCCAGCAGTCTACGCTTTTCTGAAGCTTTCTTT. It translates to CASSLRFSEAFF.

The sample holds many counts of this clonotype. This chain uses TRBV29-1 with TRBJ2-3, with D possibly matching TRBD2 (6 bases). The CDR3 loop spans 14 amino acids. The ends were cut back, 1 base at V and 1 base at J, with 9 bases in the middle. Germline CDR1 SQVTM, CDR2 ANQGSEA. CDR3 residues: CSVEAGEGTDTQYF. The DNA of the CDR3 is TGCAGCGTTGAAGCGGGAGAGGGCACAGATACGCAGTATTTT.

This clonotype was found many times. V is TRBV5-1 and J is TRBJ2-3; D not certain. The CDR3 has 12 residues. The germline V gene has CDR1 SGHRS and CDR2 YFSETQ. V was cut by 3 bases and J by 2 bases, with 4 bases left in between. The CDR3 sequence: CASSYTTDTQYF. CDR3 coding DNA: TGCGCCAGCAGCTATACCACAGATACGCAGTATTTT.

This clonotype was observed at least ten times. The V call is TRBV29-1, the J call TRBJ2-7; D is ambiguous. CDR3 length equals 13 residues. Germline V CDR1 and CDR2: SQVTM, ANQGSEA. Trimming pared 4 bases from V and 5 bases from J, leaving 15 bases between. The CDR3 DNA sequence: TGCAGCGTTGTGTCCCCCGTCGCTGACGAGCAGTACTTC. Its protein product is CSVVSPVADEQYF.

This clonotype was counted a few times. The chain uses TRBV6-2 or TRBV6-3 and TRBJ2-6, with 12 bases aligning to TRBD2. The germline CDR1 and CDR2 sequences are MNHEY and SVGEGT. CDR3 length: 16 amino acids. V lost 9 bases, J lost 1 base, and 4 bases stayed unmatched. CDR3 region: CASRLAGVSGANVLTF. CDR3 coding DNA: TGTGCCAGTAGACTAGCGGGAGTATCTGGGGCCAACGTCCTGACTTTC.